This T cell receptor beta chain emerged from a study of CD8 T cells in Susac syndrome. This clonotype was seen only once. Random hexamers were used to reverse transcribe an amount of about 0.5 to 1 ug RNA. Amplification of TCR beta CDR3 across 54 Vbeta and 13 Jbeta was performed with immunoSEQ multiplex PCR. Using its own MiXCR run on the immunoSEQ multiplex PCR reads, TCRdb lists one record per CDR3 protein. The repertoire holds 160,000 or so distinct CDR3 sequences, with about 92% as singletons. CD8+ and CD4+ T cells circulating in blood were sequenced for TCR beta. Controls were healthy donors chosen to match patients in age and sex. Negative isolation yielded CD8+ and CD4+ T cells; FACS enriched TEMRA cells. Trimming cost V 2 bases and J 2 bases, with 11 bases left between them. Germline V gene data show CDR1 as MNHEY and CDR2 as SVGAGI. The CDR3 runs 15 residues.

The source of this sequence is a human donor in good health. Sequencing was carried out using CD4+ T cells from PBMCs. The V gene is TRBV6-5, the J gene TRBJ2-3, with D maybe TRBD2 (6 bases). In nucleotides, the CDR3 is TGTGCCAGCAGTTACGAGGCGGGGAACACAGATACGCAGTATTTT. Its translation is CASSYEAGNTDTQYF.